What follows describes a single T cell receptor (beta chain). In the authors' methods: Nucleated cell counts were estimated from reference gene primer amplification. TCRdb keeps only in-frame clones here, not all; method: immunoSEQ multiplex PCR. V, J and clone size were drawn from that table, and D and trimming were deduced from the DNA. The sample carries over 200,000 clones, roughly 87% recorded once. This specimen comes from a study of blood T cell repertoires in COVID-19. Enrolled through a virtual design, the participants were between about 18 and 100 years of age and came from 24 US areas. CDR3 length: 16 residues. Germline V CDR1 and CDR2: SGHRS, YFSETQ. V shed 4 bases and J 1 base; nucleotides not matched to a gene: 5.

The sequenced sample was PBMCs or T cells enriched from blood (not recorded which). J is TRBJ2-6 and V is TRBV5-1; 7 nucleotides agree with TRBD1. The TCR sequence derives from a man between 18 and 29 years old with acute COVID-19. The CDR3 protein is CASSAPTGSGANVLTF. In nucleotides, the CDR3 is TGCGCCAGCAGCGCGCCGACAGGGTCTGGGGCCAACGTCCTGACTTTC. The variable domain in full, completed from reference TRBV5-1 and TRBJ2-6, reads KAGVTQTPRYLIKTRGQQVTLSCSPISGHRSVSWYQQTPGQGLQFLFEYFSETQRNKGNFPGRFSGRQFSNSRSEMNVSTLELGDSALYLCASSAPTGSGANVLTFGAGSRLTVL.